The clone carrying this T cell receptor (beta chain) has a count of ten or more. Its antigen is not identified. The cDNA had a unique molecular identifier and a template-switch universal primer site. TCRdb passed the 5' RACE reads through MiXCR, listing each CDR3 protein once. In the table there are 540,000 or so distinct CDR3 sequences, around 24% of which are singletons. The CDR3 has 19 residues. Germline V gene lookup returns CDR1 ENHRY and CDR2 SYGVKD. The V segment lost 2 bases and the J segment 6 bases; nucleotides outside the gene matches: 13. The donors were all healthy and Caucasian. The source of the sample is a study of identical twins. Study-level points and caveats: Insertions were fewer in abundant cord blood beta clonotypes, whereas memory repertoires showed none of this pattern. Models, which agreed with sharing between unrelated individuals, nonetheless underestimated the out-of-frame TCR alpha sharing seen in monozygotic twins.

These same data were also listed under a study on yellow fever vaccine responses in identical twins.

Sequenced: CD4+ T cells sorted from blood. The V call is TRBV10-3, the J call TRBJ2-3; TRBD2 agrees at 14 bases. The TCR originated in a woman between 18 and 29 years old in good health. As DNA, the CDR3 is TGTGCCATCAGTGAGGGCAATCCGGGACTAGCGGGAGTTTCGGATACGCAGTATTTT. This encodes CAISEGNPGLAGVSDTQYF.